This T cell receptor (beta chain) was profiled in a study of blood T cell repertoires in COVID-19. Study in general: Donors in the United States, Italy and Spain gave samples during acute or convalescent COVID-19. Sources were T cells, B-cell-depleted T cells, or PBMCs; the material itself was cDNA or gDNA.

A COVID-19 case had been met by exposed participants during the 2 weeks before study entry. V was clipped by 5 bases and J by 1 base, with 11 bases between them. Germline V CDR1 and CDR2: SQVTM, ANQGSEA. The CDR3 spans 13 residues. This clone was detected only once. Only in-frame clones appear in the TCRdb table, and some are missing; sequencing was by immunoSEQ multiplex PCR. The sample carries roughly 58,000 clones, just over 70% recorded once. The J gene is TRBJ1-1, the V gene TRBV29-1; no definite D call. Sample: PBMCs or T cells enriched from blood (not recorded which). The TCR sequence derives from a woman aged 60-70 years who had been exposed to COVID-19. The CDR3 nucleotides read TGCAGCGTTAGGCCAGGTGAGAACACTGAAGCTTTCTTT. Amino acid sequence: CSVRPGENTEAFF.